This passage covers 3 T cell receptor beta chains from one sample sequenced in a study of blood T cell repertoires in COVID-19. Measured with immunoSEQ multiplex PCR; TCRdb has only the in-frame clones, and not every one. Here the sample spans roughly 180,000 clones, about 80% being singletons. The sequencing input was peripheral blood. These receptors were taken from a woman aged 50 to 65 with active or convalescent COVID-19.

This clone came up once. V and J are TRBV5-1 and TRBJ1-2; TRBD1 might be the D (6 bases). The germline V and J ends were trimmed by 5 bases and 0 bases, with 14 bases remaining between them. The CDR3 extends over 15 amino acids. CDR1 and CDR2 from the germline V gene are SGHRS and YFSETQ. In DNA form, the CDR3 reads TGCGCCAGCAGTTTTCAGGGGCGTACTAACTATGGCTACACCTTC. Its protein is CASSFQGRTNYGYTF.

The V call is TRBV7-2, the J call TRBJ2-3; 7 bases are a match to TRBD2. Germline values: CDR1 SGHTA, CDR2 FQGNSA. Trimming at V came to 5 bases and at J to 0 bases, leaving 5 bases not matched to a gene. CDR3 size: 15 residues. Here the CDR3 reads CASSPNGGSTDTQYF. The CDR3 DNA sequence: TGTGCCAGCAGCCCGAACGGGGGGAGCACAGATACGCAGTATTTT.

The J gene is TRBJ2-2, the V gene TRBV11-2; D possibly corresponds to TRBD1 (6 bases). Deletions cut 2 bases from V and 7 bases from J, with 11 bases between. The CDR3 is 14 amino acids. Germline CDR1 and CDR2: SGHAT and FQNNGV. The CDR3 nucleotides are TGTGCCAGCAGCTTACAGGGGATACGCGGGGAGCTGTTTTTT. As protein: CASSLQGIRGELFF.